The source of this TCR beta chain is a study of T cell changes during pregnancy in multiple sclerosis. Clones were read by immunoSEQ multiplex PCR, and TCRdb kept only the in-frame ones, dropping some. This table holds tens of thousands of clones, almost 95% found once. The V gene end was trimmed by 3 bases and the J gene end by 3 bases; junction bases not matched to a gene: 7. Germline CDR1 and CDR2: SGHDT and YYEEEE. The CDR3 loop spans 16 amino acids. The chain employs TRBV5-6 and TRBJ2-3; 10 nucleotides line up with TRBD1. This specimen consisted of peripheral blood, obtained in the first trimester of pregnancy. The sequence was collected from a female donor with multiple sclerosis, enrolled in a pregnancy study. The CDR3, as DNA: TGTGCCAGCAGCTCGCCGACAGGGGGCCCTACAGATACGCAGTATTTT. Protein product: CASSSPTGGPTDTQYF.